Reported below is one TCR beta chain. Its antigen is not yet known. No base quality information exists; no much larger clone differs at one position. V sheds 5 bases and J sheds 4 bases, leaving 20 bases between their ends. The CDR3, from cysteine to phenylalanine, totals 16 residues. The read is trimmed to its CDR3 DNA, 48 bases read in frame from base 1. CDR1 LGHDT and CDR2 YNNKEL were looked up in the germline V gene (reference sequence). These data are taken from a study of T cell responses to AZD1222 COVID-19 vaccine (dated by TCRdb to about 2021). Turning to the overall study: A total of just over 230 trial participants underwent TCR sequencing, of whom nearly 210 had received two doses of AZD1222 and roughly 26 had received two doses of the MenACWY control vaccine. Trial participants were enrolled into age subgroups of 18-55, 56-69 and 70-plus years, which contained about 150, 28 and 57 TCR-sequenced participants, respectively. Results and caveats for the whole study, not just this receptor: A significant rise in spike-specific TCR breadth and depth was observed after two AZD1222 doses relative to day 0 and relative to MenACWY recipients. Reportedly, close to half of the unique spike-specific TCRs recognized epitopes lying outside the regions that are mutated in the B.1.351 and B.1.1.7 variants. The 56-69-year group was small, and its depth increase did not reach significance, likely because of low power. Because no samples from the day 14 peak response were available, repertoires could be characterized only after the peak T cell response. Participants were mostly white British and included more females than males, and it was suggested by the authors that clonal diversity may have been underestimated. Vaccine-associated CD4 TCRs spanned the whole spike protein, with dominant responses in regions 160-218 and 743-854. Conclusions about previously exposed vaccinees are limited, since just 6 or 7 AZD1222 recipients were seropositive for SARS-CoV-2 at baseline.

This specimen's time point label, interpreted: baseline before first vaccination. Explained via the paper, the treatment or condition label denotes: meningococcal conjugate vaccine given as trial control. Vaccinee samples were obtained from the UK trials COV001 and COV002, which included a single-blind randomized controlled phase 2/3 trial of AZD1222 (ChAdOx1 nCoV-19) in healthy adults. For TCRbeta chain sequencing, PBMC samples were collected from trial participants at day 0 and at day 28 after the second dose. The CDR3 regions of human TCRbeta chains were analyzed by immunosequencing. The authors processed their data as follows. Repertoire TCRs were matched against a reference library of SARS-CoV-2-specific TCRs generated with the MIRA antigen-specificity platform. Breadth meant the fraction of unique TCRs that were SARS-CoV-2-associated, whereas depth meant the fraction of total T cells that were SARS-CoV-2-associated. Using the MIRA data, every spike-specific TCR was mapped to the spike region that the TCR reacted to and assigned to either a CD4 or a CD8 class. Log10-transformed breadth and depth values were compared by one-way ANOVA with Sidak's multiple comparisons tests. This is the immuneACCESS table as TCRdb keeps it, with only in-frame sequences that have V and J called. A part of the clones is gone; compared with another copy, unresolved V genes explain less than half, and the rest is unexplained. V, J and clone size derive from that table, while D and trimming were established from the DNA sequence. This sample holds 55,000 to 75,000 clones; more than 65% were observed only once. Approximately 23% of the sample lies in the top ten.

The specimen was peripheral blood, collected on day 0 of MenACWY control vaccination. The sequence came from an adult in good health. The chain links TRBV3-1 (or the pseudogene TRBV3-2) with TRBJ1-1; there is no confident call for the D gene. The DNA reads as follows: TGTGCCAGCAGCAAACGAGCTCCCATTTCTCGCACTGAAGCTTTCTTT. Translated, this gives CASSKRAPISRTEAFF.